This T cell receptor beta chain comes out of a study of T cells after yellow fever vaccination. General study results and limits: There was a possibility that FACS-sorted repertoires contained abundant clonotypes contaminating from the bulk population. Just a small share of clonotypes turned up in the CD4 compartment as well as the CD8 compartment. A weaker secondary response peaked on day 5, the primary on day 15.

TCRdb reprocessed the 5' RACE reads via MiXCR and lists one record per CDR3 protein. The sample contains about 170,000 distinct CDR3 sequences, approximately 10% of which appear only once. This clonotype was seen a few times. Its antigen remains unknown. CDR3 size: 15 residues. The germline V gene encodes CDR1 SGHTA and CDR2 FQGNSA. Trimming stripped 1 base from V and 5 bases from J, with 14 bases between. The TCR comes from a man between 18 and 35 years old who received the YFV17D yellow fever vaccine. Sequenced here: CD8+ T cells sorted from PBMCs, sampled 15 days after the yellow fever booster vaccination. The chain recombines TRBV7-2 with TRBJ2-5, with a weak D call TRBD2 (6 bases). Written as DNA, the CDR3 is TGTGCCAGCAGCTTAGGGGCGACTAGGGAGGAGACCCAGTACTTC. Its translation: CASSLGATREETQYF.